Listed below are T cell receptor beta chains from one sample, sequenced in a study of T cells in Graves' hyperthyroidism and ophthalmopathy. One entry per CDR3 protein, called by TCRdb with MiXCR from the multiplex PCR reads. The table lists about 840,000 distinct CDR3 sequences, 38% of them singletons. Sequenced material: blood. The receptors stem from a man between 18 and 35 years old with Graves' hyperthyroidism. Each CDR3 is given with its conserved first and last residue. The order of the fields is V gene, J gene, clone size, D gene, CDR3 protein, CDR3 DNA. D genes are given only for firm matches. Rows give clone size only sometimes, using once, few, many, or a class for an expanded clone.

v_gene: TRBV20-1
j_gene: TRBJ2-5
abundance: NA
d_gene: NA
CDR3aa: CSAREGAGAGQETQYF
CDR3nt: TGCAGTGCTAGAGAGGGGGCGGGGGCCGGCCAAGAGACCCAGTACTTC

v_gene: TRBV7-6
j_gene: TRBJ2-5
abundance: NA
d_gene: TRBD2
CDR3aa: CASSRTSGEDQETQYF
CDR3nt: TGTGCCAGCAGCCGGACTAGCGGGGAGGACCAAGAGACCCAGTACTTC

v_gene: TRBV29-1
j_gene: TRBJ2-6
abundance: NA
d_gene: TRBD2
CDR3aa: CSVEGRGGQEANVLTF
CDR3nt: TGCAGCGTTGAAGGGAGGGGAGGGCAGGAGGCCAACGTCCTGACTTTC

v_gene: TRBV29-1
j_gene: TRBJ2-2
abundance: many
d_gene: NA
CDR3aa: CSLSAPYAGELFF
CDR3nt: TGCAGCCTCTCGGCCCCGTACGCCGGGGAGCTGTTTTTT

v_gene: TRBV7-9
j_gene: TRBJ2-7
abundance: NA
d_gene: TRBD2
CDR3aa: CAGSLSGSHEQYF
CDR3nt: TGTGCCGGCAGCTTGAGCGGGAGCCACGAGCAGTACTTC

v_gene: TRBV19
j_gene: TRBJ2-6
abundance: many
d_gene: NA
CDR3aa: CASSIFGSSSGANVLTF
CDR3nt: TGTGCCAGTAGTATCTTTGGGTCCAGCTCTGGGGCCAACGTCCTGACTTTC

v_gene: TRBV10-3
j_gene: TRBJ2-1
abundance: NA
d_gene: TRBD1
CDR3aa: CAIQQGYNEQFF
CDR3nt: TGTGCCATACAACAGGGGTACAATGAGCAGTTCTTC

v_gene: TRBV20-1
j_gene: TRBJ2-5
abundance: many
d_gene: NA
CDR3aa: CSSFGETQYF
CDR3nt: TGCAGTTCTTTTGGAGAGACCCAGTACTTC

v_gene: TRBV5-1
j_gene: TRBJ2-5
abundance: few
d_gene: NA
CDR3aa: CASSLLPPPQETQYF
CDR3nt: TGCGCCAGCAGCCTCCTACCTCCACCTCAAGAGACCCAGTACTTC

v_gene: TRBV6-5
j_gene: TRBJ2-7
abundance: many
d_gene: NA
CDR3aa: CASSYKGARPHEQYF
CDR3nt: TGTGCCAGCAGTTACAAGGGAGCTAGACCCCACGAGCAGTACTTC

v_gene: TRBV12-3/TRBV12-4
j_gene: TRBJ1-5
abundance: few
d_gene: NA
CDR3aa: CASSLDTHLGPQHF
CDR3nt: TGTGCCAGCAGTTTGGACACCCACCTTGGGCCCCAGCATTTT

v_gene: TRBV29-1
j_gene: TRBJ2-1
abundance: NA
d_gene: TRBD2
CDR3aa: CSVELAGGPSEQFF
CDR3nt: TGCAGCGTTGAACTCGCGGGAGGGCCCAGTGAGCAGTTCTTC

v_gene: TRBV4-1
j_gene: TRBJ1-2
abundance: NA
d_gene: TRBD1
CDR3aa: CASSQAHLGQGNYGYTF
CDR3nt: TGCGCCAGCAGCCAAGCTCACCTGGGACAGGGGAACTATGGCTACACCTTC

v_gene: TRBV11-2
j_gene: TRBJ2-5
abundance: few
d_gene: NA
CDR3aa: CASSLGPGGQETQYF
CDR3nt: TGTGCCAGCAGCTTAGGGCCAGGAGGCCAAGAGACCCAGTACTTC

v_gene: TRBV24-1
j_gene: TRBJ1-1
abundance: NA
d_gene: NA
CDR3aa: CATSDGGEAFF
CDR3nt: TGTGCCACCAGTGATGGGGGGGAAGCTTTCTTT

v_gene: TRBV19
j_gene: TRBJ2-7
abundance: NA
d_gene: TRBD1
CDR3aa: CASSGGQGAVEQYF
CDR3nt: TGTGCCAGTAGTGGGGGACAGGGGGCGGTCGAGCAGTACTTC

v_gene: TRBV25-1
j_gene: TRBJ1-1
abundance: NA
d_gene: NA
CDR3aa: CANRQPVMNTEAFF
CDR3nt: TGTGCCAACCGACAGCCCGTCATGAACACTGAAGCTTTCTTT

v_gene: TRBV10-3
j_gene: TRBJ2-5
abundance: many
d_gene: NA
CDR3aa: CAISDELQETQYF
CDR3nt: TGTGCCATCAGTGACGAGCTACAAGAGACCCAGTACTTC

v_gene: TRBV4-1
j_gene: TRBJ1-5
abundance: few
d_gene: NA
CDR3aa: CASSLQTSRPQHF
CDR3nt: TGCGCCAGCAGCCTACAGACGAGTCGGCCCCAGCATTTT

v_gene: TRBV20-1
j_gene: TRBJ2-7
abundance: NA
d_gene: TRBD1
CDR3aa: CSASYGTDPYEQYF
CDR3nt: TGCAGTGCCAGTTACGGGACAGATCCCTACGAGCAGTACTTC

v_gene: TRBV5-4
j_gene: TRBJ2-2
abundance: few
d_gene: TRBD2
CDR3aa: CASSPNPGTSGTGELFF
CDR3nt: TGTGCCAGCAGCCCCAACCCCGGGACTAGCGGCACCGGGGAGCTGTTTTTT

v_gene: TRBV7-2
j_gene: TRBJ1-6
abundance: NA
d_gene: NA
CDR3aa: CASSLFGQFNSPLHF
CDR3nt: TGTGCCAGCAGCTTATTCGGACAGTTTAATTCACCCCTCCACTTT

v_gene: TRBV7-8
j_gene: TRBJ2-2
abundance: NA
d_gene: NA
CDR3aa: CASSLSDNTGELFF
CDR3nt: TGTGCCAGCAGCTTATCGGACAACACCGGGGAGCTGTTTTTT

v_gene: TRBV29-1
j_gene: TRBJ2-7
abundance: few
d_gene: NA
CDR3aa: CSSRDGNSYEQYF
CDR3nt: TGCAGCAGCCGGGACGGAAATTCCTACGAGCAGTACTTC

v_gene: TRBV15
j_gene: TRBJ2-7
abundance: many
d_gene: TRBD1
CDR3aa: CATSTSRTGAYEQYF
CDR3nt: TGTGCCACCAGCACCTCCCGGACAGGGGCCTACGAGCAGTACTTC

v_gene: TRBV19
j_gene: TRBJ1-5
abundance: few
d_gene: NA
CDR3aa: CASSFGTVMMAQHF
CDR3nt: TGTGCGAGTTCCTTCGGGACGGTTATGATGGCCCAGCATTTT

v_gene: TRBV10-3
j_gene: TRBJ2-7
abundance: NA
d_gene: TRBD2
CDR3aa: CASSFTSGNSKVEQYF
CDR3nt: TGTGCCAGCAGCTTCACTAGCGGGAATTCGAAGGTCGAGCAGTACTTC

v_gene: TRBV12-3/TRBV12-4
j_gene: TRBJ1-4
abundance: few
d_gene: NA
CDR3aa: CASSLLAGSNEKLFF
CDR3nt: TGTGCCAGCAGTTTACTTGCAGGTTCTAATGAAAAACTGTTTTTT

v_gene: TRBV5-1
j_gene: TRBJ2-7
abundance: many
d_gene: TRBD2
CDR3aa: CASSLGLASYEQYF
CDR3nt: TGCGCCAGCAGCTTGGGACTAGCGTCCTACGAGCAGTACTTC

v_gene: TRBV20-1
j_gene: TRBJ1-6
abundance: many
d_gene: TRBD1
CDR3aa: CSARDPLRTGDNSPLHF
CDR3nt: TGCAGTGCTAGAGATCCCCTAAGGACAGGGGACAATTCACCCCTCCACTTT

v_gene: TRBV24-1
j_gene: TRBJ2-6
abundance: NA
d_gene: NA
CDR3aa: CAPRNRDSGANVLTF
CDR3nt: TGTGCCCCAAGAAACAGGGACTCTGGGGCCAACGTCCTGACTTTC

v_gene: TRBV5-1
j_gene: TRBJ2-7
abundance: NA
d_gene: NA
CDR3aa: CASSLAAGSSYEPYF
CDR3nt: TGCGCCAGCAGCTTGGCGGCGGGCAGCTCCTACGAGCCGTACTTC

v_gene: TRBV9
j_gene: TRBJ2-7
abundance: NA
d_gene: NA
CDR3aa: CASSPSGSSSYEQYF
CDR3nt: TGTGCCAGCAGCCCCTCCGGGTCGAGCTCCTACGAGCAGTACTTC

v_gene: TRBV5-1
j_gene: TRBJ1-1
abundance: NA
d_gene: NA
CDR3aa: CASSLGTEGTEAFF
CDR3nt: TGTGCCAGCAGCTTAGGTACGGAGGGCACTGAAGCTTTCTTT

v_gene: TRBV9
j_gene: TRBJ2-7
abundance: few
d_gene: TRBD1
CDR3aa: CASSSSGGASSEQYF
CDR3nt: TGTGCCAGCAGCTCCTCAGGGGGCGCCTCTAGCGAGCAGTACTTC

v_gene: TRBV24-1
j_gene: TRBJ1-5
abundance: many
d_gene: NA
CDR3aa: CATSDEGPLNQPQHF
CDR3nt: TGTGCCACCAGTGATGAGGGCCCCTTAAATCAGCCCCAGCATTTT

v_gene: TRBV7-9
j_gene: TRBJ2-7
abundance: few
d_gene: NA
CDR3aa: CASSQSGAKDEQYF
CDR3nt: TGTGCCAGCAGCCAATCAGGGGCCAAGGACGAGCAGTACTTC

v_gene: TRBV19
j_gene: TRBJ1-4
abundance: many
d_gene: NA
CDR3aa: CASSMETASEKLFF
CDR3nt: TGTGCCAGTAGTATGGAGACGGCCTCCGAAAAACTGTTTTTT

v_gene: TRBV15
j_gene: TRBJ2-5
abundance: NA
d_gene: NA
CDR3aa: CATSRDFGSGVETQYF
CDR3nt: TGTGCCACCAGCAGAGATTTTGGGTCTGGGGTGGAGACCCAGTACTTC

v_gene: TRBV2
j_gene: TRBJ2-5
abundance: NA
d_gene: NA
CDR3aa: CASSNSVAGSGLRQETQYF
CDR3nt: TGTGCCAGCAGTAATAGCGTCGCAGGGTCGGGCTTAAGGCAAGAGACCCAGTACTTC

v_gene: TRBV29-1
j_gene: TRBJ2-2
abundance: few
d_gene: TRBD1
CDR3aa: CSGQGDSGTGAGELFF
CDR3nt: TGCAGCGGGCAGGGTGACAGTGGAACAGGGGCCGGGGAGCTGTTTTTT

v_gene: TRBV7-8
j_gene: TRBJ1-1
abundance: few
d_gene: NA
CDR3aa: CASSLESFTEAFF
CDR3nt: TGTGCCAGCAGCTTAGAGTCATTTACTGAAGCTTTCTTT